The 32 T cell receptor beta chains below come from one sample, sequenced in a study of blood T cells in healthy people across ages. A second PCR, run for roughly 7 to 11 cycles, used a sample-barcoded 5' primer plus a J-beta primer mix. TCRdb ran MiXCR on the 5' RACE reads and lists one entry per CDR3 protein. The sample has about 2 million distinct CDR3 sequences, 49% seen once. The specimen sequenced was blood. The receptors were gathered from a woman aged 40 to 55 in good health.

In this sample, this clonotype turned up a few times. The V call is TRBV6-2 or TRBV6-3, the J call TRBJ1-2, with 10 positions matching TRBD1. Germline lookup yields CDR1 MNHEY and CDR2 SVGEGT. V shed 6 bases, J shed 6 bases, and the junction held 7 bases outside the gene matches. The CDR3 runs 14 residues. As DNA, the CDR3 is TGTGCCAGCAGGACAGGGGGCGCGGTTAATGGCTACACCTTC. Amino acids: CASRTGGAVNGYTF.

The rearrangement uses TRBV5-1 and TRBJ1-2, with TRBD1 matching over 8 bases. The CDR3 runs to 16 residues. J was trimmed by 4 bases and V by 0 bases; bases with no gene match: 8. Germline CDR1 and CDR2: SGHRS and YFSETQ. The CDR3 region is CASSLAPGGFGYGYTF. The CDR3 DNA is TGCGCCAGCAGCTTGGCCCCAGGGGGCTTTGGCTATGGCTACACCTTC.

The V call is TRBV7-6, the J call TRBJ2-1; 14 bases agree with TRBD2. The trim removed 2 bases at V and 0 bases at J, leaving 6 bases unmatched. The CDR3 covers 19 residues. Germline CDR1 reads SGHVS; CDR2 reads FNYEAQ. CDR3 DNA sequence: TGTGCCAGCAGCTTACCCGGGACTAGCGGGGGCCCCTCCTACAATGAGCAGTTCTTC. It codes for CASSLPGTSGGPSYNEQFF.

The chain links TRBV4-1 to TRBJ2-1; D is perhaps TRBD1 (6 bases). The CDR3 covers 13 residues. The germline CDR1 and CDR2 sequences are MGHRA and YSYEKL. V lost 0 bases to trimming and J lost 9 bases, with 9 bases between them. CDR3 bases: TGCGCCAGCAGCCAAGAAAGACAGGCTGAGCAGTTCTTC. This sequence encodes CASSQERQAEQFF.

This clonotype was found once. The chain has TRBV6-1 and TRBJ2-1; 7 bases map to TRBD1. The germline CDR1 and CDR2 sequences are MNHNS and SASEGT. The CDR3 sequence is 16 residues long. Unmatched junction bases numbered 10, after V lost 7 bases and J lost 1 base. CDR3 protein: CASNRDSLISYNEQFF. Here the CDR3 DNA reads TGTGCCAGCAACCGGGACAGTCTCATTTCCTACAATGAGCAGTTCTTC.

V usage is TRBV20-1 and J usage is TRBJ2-1; 12 nucleotides line up with TRBD2. There are 15 residues in the CDR3. V lost 5 bases and J lost 6; bases outside the gene matches: 8. Germline V gene lookup returns CDR1 DFQATT and CDR2 SNEGSKA (reference sequence). The CDR3 nucleotides are TGCAGTGCTGACGGGGGACTAGCGGGCTTCAATGAGCAGTTCTTC. It specifies CSADGGLAGFNEQFF.

The gene calls are TRBV9 and TRBJ1-6, with D tentatively TRBD1 (5 bases). The CDR3 contains 14 residues. Trimming left V 1 base short and J 7 bases short, with 9 bases between. The germline V gene encodes CDR1 SGDLS and CDR2 YYNGEE. The CDR3 reads CASSVTGGNSPLHF. The CDR3 coding sequence is TGTGCCAGCAGCGTAACCGGGGGAAATTCACCCCTCCACTTT.

The chain is built from TRBV5-6 and TRBJ2-1, with TRBD1 matching over 10 bases. The CDR3 extends over 15 amino acids. The germline CDR1 and CDR2 sequences are SGHDT and YYEEEE. Trimming removed 1 base from V and 12 bases from J; junction bases left unmatched: 10. The CDR3 sequence: CASSLRGTGALAQFF. The CDR3 region has the DNA TGTGCCAGCAGCTTGAGGGGGACAGGGGCCCTCGCGCAGTTCTTC.

The rearrangement links TRBV12-3 or TRBV12-4 to TRBJ1-2, with D unresolved. With 0 bases removed from V and 0 bases from J, the gap between germline ends came to 11 bases. The CDR3 sequence is 16 residues long. Here the CDR3 DNA reads TGTGCCAGCAGTTTAGCGTCATTAAAGTCTAACTATGGCTACACCTTC. Translation gives CASSLASLKSNYGYTF.

The J gene is TRBJ1-5, the V gene TRBV6-1; 8 nucleotides match TRBD1. CDR3 length: 16 residues. Germline V CDR1 and CDR2: MNHNS, SASEGT. With V trimmed by 4 bases and J by 4 bases, 9 bases remained unmatched. The CDR3 coding sequence is TGTGCCAGCAGTGCCAGGGGGCGATTCGGTAATCAGCCCCAGCATTTT. Its translation: CASSARGRFGNQPQHF.

This clonotype was seen a few times. The J gene is TRBJ2-6, the V gene TRBV12-3 or TRBV12-4; D might be TRBD2 (7 bases). The CDR3 totals 15 residues. The ends were cut back, 3 bases at V and 5 bases at J, with 11 bases in the middle. CDR3 in amino acids: CASSLRGLWANVLTF. For the CDR3, the DNA is TGTGCCAGCAGTTTGCGGGGGCTCTGGGCCAACGTCCTGACTTTC.

The chain recombines TRBV20-1 with TRBJ2-3; the match to TRBD2 covers 8 bases. The V segment lost 3 bases and the J segment 3 bases; nucleotides outside the gene matches: 8. Germline V CDR1 and CDR2: DFQATT, SNEGSKA (reference sequence). This CDR3 region has 15 residues. The CDR3 protein is CSASGGAGVTDTQYF. DNA of the CDR3: TGCAGTGCTAGCGGGGGGGCAGGTGTAACAGATACGCAGTATTTT.

The gene calls are TRBV20-1 and TRBJ1-2, with D unresolved. Trimming took 1 base from V and 4 from J, leaving 16 bases between them. This CDR3 comprises 15 residues. The germline V gene encodes CDR1 DFQATT and CDR2 SNEGSKA (reference sequence). The CDR3 DNA is TGCAGTGCTAGAGGGGTAGGTGAGACTGGCTATGGCTACACCTTC. Translated, it gives CSARGVGETGYGYTF.

The table lists this clonotype with many counts. The rearrangement joins TRBV29-1 to TRBJ2-5, with D unclear. The CDR3 totals 12 residues. With 4 bases removed from V and 0 bases from J, the gap between germline ends came to 6 bases. Germline CDR1 SQVTM, CDR2 ANQGSEA. The CDR3 bases are TGCAGCGTTGGACACTACCAAGAGACCCAGTACTTC. Translating gives CSVGHYQETQYF.

This clonotype was observed a handful of times. The chain has TRBV3-1 and TRBJ2-7; D not certain. Germline loops: CDR1 LGHDT, CDR2 YNNKEL (reference sequence). Trimming pared 2 bases from V and 2 bases from J, leaving 16 bases between. The CDR3 has 16 amino acids. The CDR3 sequence: CASSQRIAKRPYEQYF. In DNA form, the CDR3 reads TGTGCCAGCAGCCAAAGGATCGCGAAACGGCCCTACGAGCAGTACTTC.

In its sample, this clonotype was seen a few times. The chain is built from TRBV12-3 or TRBV12-4 and TRBJ2-5; tentatively, D is TRBD1 (6 bases). This CDR3 comprises 16 residues. The ends were cut back, 5 bases at V and 2 bases at J, with 18 bases in the middle. The CDR3 DNA follows: TGTGCCAGCAGTCCCTACGGACAGCTAATACAAGAGACCCAGTACTTC. Its translation: CASSPYGQLIQETQYF.

The count of this clonotype is one. This chain connects TRBV5-5 to TRBJ1-2; a possible D gene is TRBD1 (5 bases). The CDR3 is 14 residues long. V shed 1 base and J shed 5 bases, with 12 bases lying between them. The V gene's germline CDR1 is SGHKS and CDR2 YYEKEE (reference sequence). CDR3 residues: CASSLSEGPYGYTF. The CDR3 nucleotides read TGTGCCAGCAGCTTGTCGGAGGGACCTTATGGCTACACCTTC.

The chain couples TRBV6-6 to TRBJ2-7; 9 bases match TRBD1. The CDR3 covers 15 residues. V lost 5 bases and J lost 3; bases outside the gene matches: 8. CDR1 is MNHNY and CDR2 is SVGAGI in the germline V gene (reference sequence). Here the CDR3 reads CASSQTGGVFYEQYF. The CDR3 DNA follows: TGTGCCAGCAGTCAAACAGGGGGCGTCTTCTACGAGCAGTACTTC.

The sample holds many counts of this clonotype. The CDR3 DNA follows: TGTGCCAGCAGCCAGGGGAGGGGGAATCAGCCCCAGCATTTT. It is translated as CASSQGRGNQPQHF. This chain joins TRBV3-1 and TRBJ1-5, with D maybe TRBD1 (6 bases). Per the germline V gene, CDR1 is LGHDT and CDR2 is YNNKEL (reference sequence). V was trimmed by 3 bases and J by 4 bases, leaving 10 bases between them. The length of the CDR3 is 14 residues.

This rearrangement joins TRBV7-9 to TRBJ2-1; 8 bases map to TRBD2. The CDR3 is made up of 15 amino acids. Germline V gene sequence: CDR1 SEHNR, CDR2 FQNEAQ (reference sequence). With V trimmed by 5 bases and J by 4 bases, 7 bases remained unmatched. CDR3 DNA sequence: TGTGCCAGCAGCCCATCGGGGGGGTTATACAATGAGCAGTTCTTC. Its translation: CASSPSGGLYNEQFF.

The gene calls are TRBV7-2 and TRBJ2-2, with D possibly being TRBD2 (6 bases). V dropped 1 base and J dropped 6 bases, with 9 bases sitting between them. Germline V gene lookup returns CDR1 SGHTA and CDR2 FQGNSA. This CDR3 has 14 residues. The CDR3 DNA is TGTGCCAGCAGCTTAGATTCGGGGGCCGGGGAGCTGTTTTTT. It is translated as CASSLDSGAGELFF.

This clonotype has only a few counts. This CDR3 reads CASSVDLAGGLYTQYF. DNA for the CDR3: TGTGCCAGCAGCGTAGATCTAGCGGGGGGGCTATATACGCAGTATTTT. V gene TRBV9 combines with J gene TRBJ2-3; 12 bases match TRBD2. V was pared by 0 bases and J by 7 bases, with 6 bases of the junction left unmatched. In germline, CDR1 is SGDLS, CDR2 YYNGEE. The CDR3 totals 16 residues. The full variable domain, its missing parts supplied by reference TRBV9 and TRBJ2-3, is DSGVTQTPKHLITATGQRVTLRCSPRSGDLSVYWYQQSLDQGLQFLIQYYNGEERAKGNILERFSAQQFPDLHSELNLSSLELGDSALYFCASSVDLAGGLYTQYFGPGTRLTVL.

V is TRBV9 and J is TRBJ2-5; D uncertain. Germline V gene sequence: CDR1 SGDLS, CDR2 YYNGEE. Trimming left V 4 bases short and J 5 bases short, with 18 bases between. The CDR3 consists of 15 residues. CDR3: CASSPDLGVVETQYF. The CDR3 DNA follows: TGTGCCAGCAGCCCGGACCTAGGAGTAGTCGAGACCCAGTACTTC.

The chain uses TRBV10-3 and TRBJ2-3; D may be TRBD1 (7 bases). Germline-derived CDR1 and CDR2 are ENHRY and SYGVKD. Trimming removed 0 bases at V and 4 bases at J, with 14 bases between. The CDR3 has 16 amino acids. CDR3 region: CAISESGGGTADTQYF. CDR3 nucleotide sequence: TGTGCCATCAGTGAGTCTGGAGGGGGCACGGCAGATACGCAGTATTTT.

This clonotype was counted many times. A read error may account for a junction end that differs from germline. The V gene is TRBV4-2, the J gene TRBJ1-2; D remains ambiguous. The CDR3 spans 12 residues. Germline CDR1 is LGHNA and CDR2 is YNFKEQ. The CDR3 loop is CASSQDTYGYTF. The CDR3 nucleotides read TGCGCCAGCAGCCAAGACACCTATGGCTACACCTTC.

The chain carries TRBV6-6 and TRBJ1-2; a weak D match, TRBD1 (6 bases). The germline V gene encodes CDR1 MNHNY and CDR2 SVGAGI (reference sequence). V dropped 6 bases and J dropped 4 bases, with 15 bases sitting between them. This CDR3 region has 14 residues. In DNA form, the CDR3 reads TGTGCCAGCAGACCACCGGACAGCCCCTATGGCTACACCTTC. Translation gives CASRPPDSPYGYTF.

This rearrangement joins TRBV27 to TRBJ2-4; D uncertain. The DNA matches TRBJ2-5 better at its end, which makes the J call doubtful. The CDR3 is 14 amino acids. Germline V lookup: CDR1 MNHEY, CDR2 SMNVEV (reference sequence). The CDR3 spells CASSRWIGQETQYF. CDR3 nucleotide sequence: TGTGCCAGCAGTAGATGGATCGGCCAAGAGACCCAGTACTTC.

The gene calls are TRBV7-9 and TRBJ1-6; no definite D call. Trimming cost V 5 bases and J 17 bases, with 13 bases left between them. This CDR3 spans 11 amino acids. CDR1 is SEHNR, CDR2 FQNEAQ, per germline (reference sequence). The CDR3 region is CASSGLGDVHF. CDR3 sequence (DNA): TGTGCCAGCAGCGGGCTTGGGGATGTCCACTTT.

CDR3 amino acids: CSVDRGYTEAFF. CDR3 nucleotide sequence: TGCAGCGTTGACAGGGGCTACACTGAAGCTTTCTTT. The chain combines TRBV29-1 with TRBJ1-1, with D perhaps matching TRBD1 (6 bases). V was trimmed by 3 bases and J by 3 bases, leaving 8 bases between them. CDR1 and CDR2 from the germline V gene are SQVTM and ANQGSEA. The CDR3 loop spans 12 amino acids. Full variable domain (remainder filled in from reference TRBV29-1 and TRBJ1-1): SAVISQKPSRDICQRGTSLTIQCQVDSQVTMMFWYRQQPGQSLTLIATANQGSEATYESGFVIDKFPISRPNLTFSTLTVSNMSPEDSSIYLCSVDRGYTEAFFGQGTRLTVV.

A word on this clonotype: A much larger clonotype is one base distant, so this may be a read error. The chain is built from TRBV14 and TRBJ2-5; weak D call: TRBD2 (6 bases). The CDR3 runs 16 residues. V lost 1 base, J lost 11 bases, and 23 bases lay in between. Germline V gene sequence: CDR1 SGHDN, CDR2 FVKESK. CDR3 sequence: CASSQVVATGEDEQYF. The DNA of the CDR3 is TGTGCCAGCAGCCAAGTAGTGGCAACTGGGGAGGATGAGCAGTACTTC.

The V gene is TRBV20-1, the J gene TRBJ2-5, with 7 nucleotides matching TRBD2. With the DNA end fitting TRBJ2-7 better, the J assignment may be wrong. Germline CDR1 reads DFQATT; CDR2 reads SNEGSKA (reference sequence). This CDR3 comprises 13 residues. The CDR3 protein is CSTGGSWTYEQYF. In nucleotides, the CDR3 is TGCAGTACCGGGGGGAGTTGGACCTACGAGCAGTACTTC.

The gene calls are TRBV7-2 and TRBJ2-2, with 8 bases aligning to TRBD1. Germline V gene lookup returns CDR1 SGHTA and CDR2 FQGNSA. This CDR3 spans 15 amino acids. The V and J ends lost 4 bases and 1 base, in that order; junction bases with no gene match: 2. CDR3 DNA: TGTGCCAGCAGCTGGGACAGGCGGAACACCGGGGAGCTGTTTTTT. It encodes CASSWDRRNTGELFF. The full variable domain, rest sourced from reference TRBV7-2 and TRBJ2-2, is GAGVSQSPSNKVTEKGKDVELRCDPISGHTALYWYRQSLGQGLEFLIYFQGNSAPDKSGLPSDRFSAERTGGSVSTLTIQRTQQEDSAVYLCASSWDRRNTGELFFGEGSRLTVL.